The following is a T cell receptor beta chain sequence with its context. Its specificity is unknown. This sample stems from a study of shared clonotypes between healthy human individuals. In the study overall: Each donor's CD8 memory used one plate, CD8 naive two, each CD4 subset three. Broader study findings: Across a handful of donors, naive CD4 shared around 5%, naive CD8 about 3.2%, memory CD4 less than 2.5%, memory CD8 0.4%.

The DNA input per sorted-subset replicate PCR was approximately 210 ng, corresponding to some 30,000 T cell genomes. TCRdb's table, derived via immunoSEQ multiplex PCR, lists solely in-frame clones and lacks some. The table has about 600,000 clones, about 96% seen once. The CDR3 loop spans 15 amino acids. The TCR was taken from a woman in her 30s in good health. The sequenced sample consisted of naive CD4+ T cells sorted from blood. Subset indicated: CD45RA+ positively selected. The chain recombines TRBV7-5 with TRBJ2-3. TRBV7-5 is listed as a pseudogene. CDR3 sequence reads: CVRSFFAGHTDTQYF. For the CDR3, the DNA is TGTGTCAGAAGCTTTTTTGCGGGACACACAGATACGCAGTATTTT.